The present T cell receptor beta chain was sequenced within a study of Graves' ophthalmopathy and Graves' hyperthyroidism. RNA served as the template for amplifying TCR beta CDR3 regions. Investigators did first-round RT-PCR with HTBI primers, then second-round multiplex PCR. MiXCR, run by TCRdb on the multiplex PCR reads, gives a single entry per CDR3 protein. The profile shows around 520,000 distinct CDR3 sequences, about two fifths of them singletons. Trimming removed 6 bases from V and 1 base from J; junction bases left unmatched: 7. Germline lookup yields CDR1 MDHEN and CDR2 SYDVKM. CDR3 size: 16 residues.

The sample was peripheral blood or thyroid tissue (not recorded which). V and J are TRBV28 and TRBJ1-5; TRBD1 agrees at 9 bases. The clonotype originates from an adult man with Graves' hyperthyroidism. The CDR3 nucleotides read TGTGCCAGCAGCACAGGGGGCATAAGGAGCAATCAGCCCCAGCATTTT. It codes for CASSTGGIRSNQPQHF.